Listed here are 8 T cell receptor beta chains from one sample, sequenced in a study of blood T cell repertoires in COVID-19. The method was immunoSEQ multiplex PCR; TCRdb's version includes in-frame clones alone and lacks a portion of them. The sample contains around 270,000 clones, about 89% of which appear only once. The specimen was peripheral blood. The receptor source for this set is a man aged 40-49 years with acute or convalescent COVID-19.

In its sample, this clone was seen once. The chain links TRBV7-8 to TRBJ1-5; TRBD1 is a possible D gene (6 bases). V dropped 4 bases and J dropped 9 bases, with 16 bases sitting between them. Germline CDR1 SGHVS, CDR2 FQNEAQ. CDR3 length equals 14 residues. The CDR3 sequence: CASSSDVGGGPQHF. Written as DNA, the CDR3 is TGTGCCAGCAGCTCAGATGTGGGAGGGGGGCCCCAGCATTTT.

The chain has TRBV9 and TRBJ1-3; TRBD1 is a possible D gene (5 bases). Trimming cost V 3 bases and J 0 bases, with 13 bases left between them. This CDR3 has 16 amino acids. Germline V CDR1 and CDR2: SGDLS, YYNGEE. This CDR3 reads CASSGRDLSSGNTIYF. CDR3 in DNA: TGTGCCAGCAGCGGGAGGGACCTCTCCTCTGGAAACACCATATATTTT.

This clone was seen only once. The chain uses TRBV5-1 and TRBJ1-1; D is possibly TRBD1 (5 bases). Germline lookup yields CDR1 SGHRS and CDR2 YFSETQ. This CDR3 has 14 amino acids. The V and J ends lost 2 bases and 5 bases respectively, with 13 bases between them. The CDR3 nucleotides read TGCGCCAGCAGCTTTGGGGGGTATGGGACTGAAGCTTTCTTT. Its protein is CASSFGGYGTEAFF.

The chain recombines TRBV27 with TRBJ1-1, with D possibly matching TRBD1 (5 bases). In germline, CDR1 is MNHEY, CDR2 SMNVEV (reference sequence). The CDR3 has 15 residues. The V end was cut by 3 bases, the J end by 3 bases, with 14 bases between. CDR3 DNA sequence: TGTGCCAGCAGTTTCGAGGGGACTTTTTACACTGAAGCTTTCTTT. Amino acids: CASSFEGTFYTEAFF.

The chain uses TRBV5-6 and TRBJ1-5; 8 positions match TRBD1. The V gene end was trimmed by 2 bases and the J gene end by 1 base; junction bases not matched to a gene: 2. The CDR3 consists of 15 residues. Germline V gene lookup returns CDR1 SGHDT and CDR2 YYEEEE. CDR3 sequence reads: CASSLQGDSNQPQHF. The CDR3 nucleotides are TGTGCCAGCAGCTTACAGGGGGACAGCAATCAGCCCCAGCATTTT.

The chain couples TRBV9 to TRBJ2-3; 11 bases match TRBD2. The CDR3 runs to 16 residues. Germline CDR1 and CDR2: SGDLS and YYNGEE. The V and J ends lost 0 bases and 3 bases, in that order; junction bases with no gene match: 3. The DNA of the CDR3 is TGTGCCAGCAGCGTAGGGGCTAGCGGGGGGACAGATACGCAGTATTTT. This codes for CASSVGASGGTDTQYF.

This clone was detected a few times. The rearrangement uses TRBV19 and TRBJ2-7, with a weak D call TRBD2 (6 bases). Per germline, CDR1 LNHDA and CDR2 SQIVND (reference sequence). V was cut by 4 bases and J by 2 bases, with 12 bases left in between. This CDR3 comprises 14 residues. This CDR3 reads CASSNPGRTYEQYF. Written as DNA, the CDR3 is TGTGCCAGTAGTAACCCAGGGAGGACCTACGAGCAGTACTTC.

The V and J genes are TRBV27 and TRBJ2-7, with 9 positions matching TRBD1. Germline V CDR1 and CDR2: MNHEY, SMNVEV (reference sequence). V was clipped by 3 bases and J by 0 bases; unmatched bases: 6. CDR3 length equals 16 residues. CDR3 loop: CASSFRGQGTSYEQYF. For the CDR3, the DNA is TGTGCCAGCAGTTTCCGAGGACAGGGGACCTCCTACGAGCAGTACTTC.